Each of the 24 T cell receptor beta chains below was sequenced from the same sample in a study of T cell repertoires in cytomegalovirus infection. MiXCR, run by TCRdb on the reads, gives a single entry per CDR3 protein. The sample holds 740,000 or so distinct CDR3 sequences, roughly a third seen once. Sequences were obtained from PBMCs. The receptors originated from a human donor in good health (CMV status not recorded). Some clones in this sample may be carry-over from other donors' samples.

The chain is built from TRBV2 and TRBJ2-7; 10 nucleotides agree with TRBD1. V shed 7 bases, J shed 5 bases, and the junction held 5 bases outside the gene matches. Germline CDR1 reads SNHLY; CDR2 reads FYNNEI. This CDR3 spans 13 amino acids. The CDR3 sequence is CASNPDRGHEQYF. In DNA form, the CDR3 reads TGTGCCAGCAACCCTGACAGGGGGCACGAGCAGTACTTC.

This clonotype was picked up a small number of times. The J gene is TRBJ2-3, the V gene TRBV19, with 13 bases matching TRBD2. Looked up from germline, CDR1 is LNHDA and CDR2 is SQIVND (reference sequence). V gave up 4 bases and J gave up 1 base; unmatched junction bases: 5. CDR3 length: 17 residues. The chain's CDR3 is CASSKIGLAGGTDTQYF. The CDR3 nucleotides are TGTGCCAGTAGTAAGATTGGACTAGCGGGGGGCACAGATACGCAGTATTTT.

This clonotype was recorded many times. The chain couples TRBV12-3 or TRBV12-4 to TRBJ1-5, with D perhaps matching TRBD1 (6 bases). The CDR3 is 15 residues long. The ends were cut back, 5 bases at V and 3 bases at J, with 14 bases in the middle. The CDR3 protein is CASSGGGANNQPQHF. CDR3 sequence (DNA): TGTGCCAGCAGTGGGGGGGGGGCCAACAATCAGCCCCAGCATTTT.

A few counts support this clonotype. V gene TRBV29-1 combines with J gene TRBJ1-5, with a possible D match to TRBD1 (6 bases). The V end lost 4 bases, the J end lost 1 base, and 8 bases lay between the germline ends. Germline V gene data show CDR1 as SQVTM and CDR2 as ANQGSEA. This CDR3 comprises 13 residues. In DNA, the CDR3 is TGCAGCGTTGGGACAGACAGCAATCAGCCCCAGCATTTT. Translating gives CSVGTDSNQPQHF.

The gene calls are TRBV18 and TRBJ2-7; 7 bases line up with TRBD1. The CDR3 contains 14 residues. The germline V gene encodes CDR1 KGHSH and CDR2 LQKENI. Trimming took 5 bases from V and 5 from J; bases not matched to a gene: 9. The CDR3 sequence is CASSTPGQINEQYF. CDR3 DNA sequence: TGTGCCAGCTCAACGCCGGGACAGATCAACGAGCAGTACTTC.

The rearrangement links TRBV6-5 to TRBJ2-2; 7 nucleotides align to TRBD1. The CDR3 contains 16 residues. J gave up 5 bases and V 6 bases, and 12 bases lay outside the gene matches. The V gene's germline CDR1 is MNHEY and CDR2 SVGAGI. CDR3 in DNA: TGTGCCAGCAGCGTATTAACAGGGGCCGGAACCGGGGAGCTGTTTTTT. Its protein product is CASSVLTGAGTGELFF.

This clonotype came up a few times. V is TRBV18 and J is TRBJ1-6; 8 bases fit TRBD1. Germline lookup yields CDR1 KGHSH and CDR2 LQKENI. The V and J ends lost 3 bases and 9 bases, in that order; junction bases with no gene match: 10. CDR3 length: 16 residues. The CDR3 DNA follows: TGTGCCAGCTCACCGCGTTTGGGACAGGCTGGTTCACCCCTCCACTTT. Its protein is CASSPRLGQAGSPLHF.

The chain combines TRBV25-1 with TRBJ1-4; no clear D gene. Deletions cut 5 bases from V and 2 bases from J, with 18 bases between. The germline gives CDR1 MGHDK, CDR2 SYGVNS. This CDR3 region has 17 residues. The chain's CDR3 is CASSSWGKMETNEKLFF. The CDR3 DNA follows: TGTGCCAGCAGTTCATGGGGAAAGATGGAGACTAATGAAAAACTGTTTTTT.

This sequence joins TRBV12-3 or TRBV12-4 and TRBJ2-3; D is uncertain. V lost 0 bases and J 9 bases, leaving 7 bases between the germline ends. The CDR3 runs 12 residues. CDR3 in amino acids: CASSLARRTQYF. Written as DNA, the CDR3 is TGTGCCAGCAGTTTAGCGCGCCGAACGCAGTATTTT.

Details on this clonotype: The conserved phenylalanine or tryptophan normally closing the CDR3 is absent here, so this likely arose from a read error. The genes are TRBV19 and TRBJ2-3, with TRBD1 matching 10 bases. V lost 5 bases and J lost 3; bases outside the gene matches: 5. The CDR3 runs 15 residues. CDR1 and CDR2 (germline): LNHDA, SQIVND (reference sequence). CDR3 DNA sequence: TGTGCCAGTAGTCTCGGGACAGGGGCTACAGATACGCAGTATATT. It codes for CASSLGTGATDTQYI.

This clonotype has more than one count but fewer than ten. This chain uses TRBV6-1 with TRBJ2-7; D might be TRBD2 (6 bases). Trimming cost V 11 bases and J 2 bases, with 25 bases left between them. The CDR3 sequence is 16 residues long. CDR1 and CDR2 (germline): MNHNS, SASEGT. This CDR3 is CASGGRGRLAPYEQYF. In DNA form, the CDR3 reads TGTGCCTCCGGGGGTCGGGGACGCCTCGCCCCCTACGAGCAGTACTTC.

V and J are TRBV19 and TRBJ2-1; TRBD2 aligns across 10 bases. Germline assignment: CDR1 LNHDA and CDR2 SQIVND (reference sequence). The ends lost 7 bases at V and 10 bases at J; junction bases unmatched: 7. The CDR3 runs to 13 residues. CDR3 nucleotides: TGTGCCAGTATTTCGCCTAGCGGGAGCGAGCAGTTCTTC. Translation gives CASISPSGSEQFF.

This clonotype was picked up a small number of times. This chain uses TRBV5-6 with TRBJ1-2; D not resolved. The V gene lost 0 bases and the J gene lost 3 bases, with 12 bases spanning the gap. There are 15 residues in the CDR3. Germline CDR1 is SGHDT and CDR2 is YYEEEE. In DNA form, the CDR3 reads TGTGCCAGCAGCTTGGCGGGCAGAGGTTACTATGGCTACACCTTC. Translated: CASSLAGRGYYGYTF.

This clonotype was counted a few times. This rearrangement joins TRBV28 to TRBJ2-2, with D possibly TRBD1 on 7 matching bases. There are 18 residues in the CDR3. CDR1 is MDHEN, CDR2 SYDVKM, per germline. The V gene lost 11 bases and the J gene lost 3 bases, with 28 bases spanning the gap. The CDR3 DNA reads TGTGCCGGGGGGACAGCTAGAATAGAAAGGACCCACACCGGGGAGCTGTTTTTT. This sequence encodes CAGGTARIERTHTGELFF.

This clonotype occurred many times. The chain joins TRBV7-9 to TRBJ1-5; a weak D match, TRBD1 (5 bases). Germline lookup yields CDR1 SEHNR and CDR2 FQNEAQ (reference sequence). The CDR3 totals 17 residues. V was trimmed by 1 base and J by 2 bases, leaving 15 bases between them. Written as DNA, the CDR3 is TGTGCCAGCAGCTTAGGAGGGACCGGGGTAGGCAATCAGCCCCAGCATTTT. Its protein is CASSLGGTGVGNQPQHF.

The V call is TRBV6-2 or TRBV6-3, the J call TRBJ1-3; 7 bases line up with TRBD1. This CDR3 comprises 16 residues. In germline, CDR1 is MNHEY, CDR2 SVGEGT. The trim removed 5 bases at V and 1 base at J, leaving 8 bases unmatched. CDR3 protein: CASSRQGFPSGNTIYF. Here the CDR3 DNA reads TGTGCCAGCAGTCGACAGGGCTTCCCATCTGGAAACACCATATATTTT.

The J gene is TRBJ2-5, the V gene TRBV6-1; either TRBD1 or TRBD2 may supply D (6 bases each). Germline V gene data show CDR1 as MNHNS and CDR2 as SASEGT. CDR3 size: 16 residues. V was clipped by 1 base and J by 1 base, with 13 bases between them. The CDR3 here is CASSEEGGQTQETQYF. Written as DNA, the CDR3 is TGTGCCAGCAGTGAAGAGGGGGGTCAGACCCAAGAGACCCAGTACTTC.

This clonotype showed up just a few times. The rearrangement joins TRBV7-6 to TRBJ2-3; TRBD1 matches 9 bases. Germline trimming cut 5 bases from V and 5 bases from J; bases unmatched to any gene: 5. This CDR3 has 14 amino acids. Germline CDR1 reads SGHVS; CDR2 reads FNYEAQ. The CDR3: CASSGDRVRDTQYF. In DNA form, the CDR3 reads TGTGCCAGCAGCGGGGACAGGGTCCGAGATACGCAGTATTTT.

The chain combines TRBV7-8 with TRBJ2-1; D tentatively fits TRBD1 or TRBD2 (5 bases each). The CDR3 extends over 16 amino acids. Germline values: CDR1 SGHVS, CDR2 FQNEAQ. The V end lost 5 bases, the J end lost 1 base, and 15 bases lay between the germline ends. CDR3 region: CASSAAFGGSYNEQFF. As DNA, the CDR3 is TGTGCCAGCAGCGCCGCCTTTGGGGGATCCTACAATGAGCAGTTCTTC.

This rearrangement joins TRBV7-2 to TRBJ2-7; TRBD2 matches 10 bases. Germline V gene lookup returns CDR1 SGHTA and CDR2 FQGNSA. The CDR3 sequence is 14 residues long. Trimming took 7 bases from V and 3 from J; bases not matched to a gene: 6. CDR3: CASTQGLASYEQYF. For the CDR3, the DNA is TGTGCCAGCACTCAGGGACTAGCGAGCTACGAGCAGTACTTC.

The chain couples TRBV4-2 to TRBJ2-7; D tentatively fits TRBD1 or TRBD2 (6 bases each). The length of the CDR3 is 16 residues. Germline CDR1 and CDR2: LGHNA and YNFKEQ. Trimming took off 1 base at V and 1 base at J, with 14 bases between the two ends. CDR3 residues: CASSQGGASYSYEQYF. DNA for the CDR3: TGTGCCAGCAGCCAAGGGGGGGCTTCGTATTCCTACGAGCAGTACTTC.

The CDR3 spells CASRTRTGAGNQPQHF. CDR3 DNA sequence: TGTGCCAGCAGGACCAGAACAGGGGCGGGCAATCAGCCCCAGCATTTT. This sequence joins TRBV28 and TRBJ1-5; TRBD1 agrees at 7 bases. Germline lookup yields CDR1 MDHEN and CDR2 SYDVKM. The CDR3 covers 16 residues. The J segment lost 2 bases and the V segment lost 6 bases, leaving 10 bases of the junction unmatched.

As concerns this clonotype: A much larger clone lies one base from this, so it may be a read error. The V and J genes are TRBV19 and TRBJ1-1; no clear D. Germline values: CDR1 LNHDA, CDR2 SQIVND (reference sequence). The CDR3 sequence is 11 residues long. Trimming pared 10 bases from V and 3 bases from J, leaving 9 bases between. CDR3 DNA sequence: TGTGCCATTAGCCGGTACACTGAAGCTTTCTTT. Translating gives CAISRYTEAFF.

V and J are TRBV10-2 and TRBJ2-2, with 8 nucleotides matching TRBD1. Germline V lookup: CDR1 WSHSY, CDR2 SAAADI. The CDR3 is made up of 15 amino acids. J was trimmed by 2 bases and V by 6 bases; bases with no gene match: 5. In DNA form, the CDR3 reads TGCGCCAGCAGACGACAGGGGTTAAACACCGGGGAGCTGTTTTTT. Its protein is CASRRQGLNTGELFF.